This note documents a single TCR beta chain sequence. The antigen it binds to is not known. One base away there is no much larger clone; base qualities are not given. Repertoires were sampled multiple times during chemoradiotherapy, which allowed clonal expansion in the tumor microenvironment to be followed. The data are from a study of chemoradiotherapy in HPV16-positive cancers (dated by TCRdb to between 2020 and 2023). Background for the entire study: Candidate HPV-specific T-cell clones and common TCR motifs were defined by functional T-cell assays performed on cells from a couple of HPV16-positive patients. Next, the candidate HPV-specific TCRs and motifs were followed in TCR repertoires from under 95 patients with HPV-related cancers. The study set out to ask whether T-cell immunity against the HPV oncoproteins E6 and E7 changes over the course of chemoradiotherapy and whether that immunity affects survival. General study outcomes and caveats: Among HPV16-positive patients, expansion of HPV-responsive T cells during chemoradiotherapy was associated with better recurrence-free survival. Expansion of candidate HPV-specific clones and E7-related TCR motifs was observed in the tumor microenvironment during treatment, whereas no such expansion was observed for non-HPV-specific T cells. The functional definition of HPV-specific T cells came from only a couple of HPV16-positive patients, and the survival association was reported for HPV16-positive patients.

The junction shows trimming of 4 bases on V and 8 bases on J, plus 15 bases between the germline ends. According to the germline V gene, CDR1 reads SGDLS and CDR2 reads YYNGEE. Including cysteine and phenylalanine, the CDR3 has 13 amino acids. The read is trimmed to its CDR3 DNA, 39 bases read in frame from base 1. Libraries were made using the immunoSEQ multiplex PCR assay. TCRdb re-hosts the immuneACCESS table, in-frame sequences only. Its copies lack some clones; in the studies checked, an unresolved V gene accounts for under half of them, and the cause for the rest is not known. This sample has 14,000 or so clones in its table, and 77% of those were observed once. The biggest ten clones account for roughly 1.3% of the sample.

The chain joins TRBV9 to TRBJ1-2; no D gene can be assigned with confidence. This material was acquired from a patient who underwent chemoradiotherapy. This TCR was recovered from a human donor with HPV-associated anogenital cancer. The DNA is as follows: TGTGCCAGCAGCCCCGTTGTGGGCGGCGGCTACACCTTC. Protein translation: CASSPVVGGGYTF.